The source of this TCR beta chain is a study of blood T cell repertoires in COVID-19. Study details: From the United States, Italy and Spain came samples of acute and convalescent COVID-19. T cells, B-cell-depleted T cells, or PBMCs provided the cDNA or gDNA that served as material.

This clone was picked up one time. The table came from immunoSEQ multiplex PCR; TCRdb's copy has only in-frame clones and leaves some out. The repertoire consists of around 170,000 clones, with 88% occurring once and the leading ten covering more than 8.5%. In assigning cohorts, the study relied on participant-reported clinical history. V was pared by 3 bases and J by 7 bases, with 18 bases between. CDR1 is MDHEN and CDR2 is SYDVKM in the germline V gene. CDR3 size: 15 residues. The receptor comes from a woman aged 18-29 years who had recovered from COVID-19. The chain is built from TRBV28 and TRBJ2-5, with a tentative D call TRBD1 (6 bases). The sequencing input was PBMCs or T cells enriched from blood (not recorded which). The CDR3, as DNA: TGTGCCAGCAGTTTTTTAACAGGGATGCTAGGGACCCAGTACTTC. The encoded protein is CASSFLTGMLGTQYF.